Included here is one T cell receptor beta chain sequence, with context. These data are taken from a study of Tregs in tolerant kidney transplant recipients. Clones were sequenced by immunoSEQ multiplex PCR, and TCRdb holds only the in-frame ones, with some missing. The sample holds 65,000 to 85,000 clones, about 91% seen once. This CDR3 is 15 amino acids long. Looked up from germline, CDR1 is MNHNY and CDR2 is SVGAGI (reference sequence). The V gene lost 2 bases and the J gene lost 4 bases, with 14 bases spanning the gap. The nonmyeloablative bone marrow transplants came from related graft donors, with transient mixed chimerism.

The receptor was isolated from a human patient who received a combined kidney and bone marrow transplant. Part of the T cell pool may stem from the graft donor. The chain links TRBV6-6 to TRBJ2-5; maybe TRBD2 (5 bases). Sequencing was performed on CD4+ T cells from blood (PBMCs), taken 24 months after the transplant. The chain's CDR3 is CASSYEGSLRETQYF. In DNA form, the CDR3 reads TGTGCCAGCAGTTACGAAGGGAGTTTGCGAGAGACCCAGTACTTC.